This T cell receptor beta chain emerged from a study of T cell clonotyping in hematopoietic cell transplantation. The V gene end was trimmed by 6 bases and the J gene end by 4 bases; junction bases not matched to a gene: 6. Germline V lookup: CDR1 MNHNS, CDR2 SASEGT. The CDR3 extends over 14 amino acids. Broader study findings: At the given depth, recipient repertoires were over 97% de novo clonotypes.

As to this clone: Its antigen is currently unknown.

The repertoire was sequenced with immunoSEQ multiplex PCR; TCRdb's copy has only in-frame clones and lacks some. The table includes nearly 9,500 clones, 95% to 98% detected once. The chain is built from TRBV6-1 and TRBJ1-5; TRBD1 matches at 7 bases. Material: peripheral blood mononuclear cells, obtained 100 days after allogeneic stem cell transplant. The clonotype comes from a male patient aged 60-70 years who had an allogeneic stem cell transplant from a related donor, so the T cells may come from the graft donor. Some clones in this sample may be carry-over from other donors' samples. This chain's CDR3 is CASSVNRGNQPQHF. The CDR3 bases are TGTGCCAGCAGCGTTAACAGGGGAAATCAGCCCCAGCATTTT.